The rows below give T cell receptor beta chains drawn from one sample of a study of blood T cell repertoires in COVID-19. TCRdb keeps only in-frame clones here, not all; method: immunoSEQ multiplex PCR. There are about 350,000 clones in the sample; roughly 86% occur only once, and approximately 1% lies in the top ten. Input material: PBMCs or T cells enriched from blood (not recorded which). The receptors were gathered from a woman in her thirties who had been exposed to COVID-19. Both conserved end residues are part of each CDR3. Fields, in order: D gene, J gene, CDR3 length, V gene, clone size, CDR3 DNA, CDR3 protein. D genes are given only for firm matches. Clone size, where shown, is once, few, many, or a class for clones that have expanded.

D gene: NA
J gene: TRBJ2-3
CDR3 length: 15
V gene: TRBV5-1
clone size: NA
CDR3 DNA: TGCGCCAGCAGCTTGGTGGTGGGGGCCGCAGATACGCAGTATTTT
CDR3 protein: CASSLVVGAADTQYF

D gene: NA
J gene: TRBJ1-1
CDR3 length: 15
V gene: TRBV18
clone size: NA
CDR3 DNA: TGTGCCAGCTCGCGGCAGACGACCGAGAACACTGAAGCTTTCTTT
CDR3 protein: CASSRQTTENTEAFF

D gene: NA
J gene: TRBJ2-1
CDR3 length: 14
V gene: TRBV15
clone size: NA
CDR3 DNA: TGTGCCACCAGGGCGGGCGCAACGAGAGAAGAGCAGTTCTTC
CDR3 protein: CATRAGATREEQFF

D gene: NA
J gene: TRBJ2-7
CDR3 length: 18
V gene: TRBV5-8
clone size: NA
CDR3 DNA: TGTGCCAGCACCCCTTCGGCCGGAGGGAGTCGGCTCATCTACGAGCAGTACTTC
CDR3 protein: CASTPSAGGSRLIYEQYF

D gene: NA
J gene: TRBJ2-3
CDR3 length: 15
V gene: TRBV29-1
clone size: NA
CDR3 DNA: TGCAGCGTTGTAGGCGCGGGGATGGGGTGGGATACGCAGTATTTT
CDR3 protein: CSVVGAGMGWDTQYF

D gene: TRBD1
J gene: TRBJ1-1
CDR3 length: 14
V gene: TRBV9
clone size: NA
CDR3 DNA: TGTGCCAGCAGCGTACAGGGGGCGAACACTGAAGCTTTCTTT
CDR3 protein: CASSVQGANTEAFF

D gene: NA
J gene: TRBJ2-3
CDR3 length: 15
V gene: TRBV7-9
clone size: NA
CDR3 DNA: TGTGCCAGCAGCTTTTGGTCTAGCGAGACAGATACGCAGTATTTT
CDR3 protein: CASSFWSSETDTQYF

D gene: TRBD2
J gene: TRBJ2-7
CDR3 length: 13
V gene: TRBV28
clone size: NA
CDR3 DNA: TGTGCCAGCAGTGGGGACTATACCTACGAGCAGTACTTC
CDR3 protein: CASSGDYTYEQYF

D gene: TRBD2
J gene: TRBJ2-1
CDR3 length: 16
V gene: TRBV11-2
clone size: NA
CDR3 DNA: TGTGCCAGCAGCCACCGCGCGGGAGCCTCCTACAATGAGCAGTTCTTC
CDR3 protein: CASSHRAGASYNEQFF

D gene: NA
J gene: TRBJ2-1
CDR3 length: 16
V gene: TRBV18
clone size: few
CDR3 DNA: TGTGCCAGCTCACCTAAGGCCCGGAGCTCCTACAATGAGCAGTTCTTC
CDR3 protein: CASSPKARSSYNEQFF

D gene: TRBD2
J gene: TRBJ2-5
CDR3 length: 12
V gene: TRBV29-1
clone size: NA
CDR3 DNA: TGCAGCGTAGCCGGGGGGCAAGAGACCCAGTACTTC
CDR3 protein: CSVAGGQETQYF

D gene: NA
J gene: TRBJ2-2
CDR3 length: 13
V gene: TRBV28
clone size: NA
CDR3 DNA: TGTGCCAGCAGCCTAGGCTACACCGGGGAGCTGTTTTTT
CDR3 protein: CASSLGYTGELFF

D gene: TRBD1
J gene: TRBJ1-2
CDR3 length: 15
V gene: TRBV19
clone size: few
CDR3 DNA: TGTGCCAGTAGTATGGACAGGGGTACGAACTATGGCTACACCTTC
CDR3 protein: CASSMDRGTNYGYTF

D gene: NA
J gene: TRBJ1-5
CDR3 length: 17
V gene: TRBV3-1/TRBV3-2
clone size: NA
CDR3 DNA: TGTGCCAGCAGCCAGGGGCGCGGGGTTGGAAGCAATCAGCCCCAGCATTTT
CDR3 protein: CASSQGRGVGSNQPQHF

D gene: NA
J gene: TRBJ1-1
CDR3 length: 16
V gene: TRBV25-1
clone size: NA
CDR3 DNA: TGTGCCAGCAGTGACCAGACGGGTGGGGGCTGGCCTGAAGCTTTCTTT
CDR3 protein: CASSDQTGGGWPEAFF

D gene: NA
J gene: TRBJ1-4
CDR3 length: 13
V gene: TRBV29-1
clone size: NA
CDR3 DNA: TGCAGCGTCTACGGGGGGGCGGGAGAAAAACTGTTTTTT
CDR3 protein: CSVYGGAGEKLFF

D gene: TRBD2
J gene: TRBJ2-7
CDR3 length: 15
V gene: TRBV5-1
clone size: NA
CDR3 DNA: TGCGCCAGCAGCCCGGAGCGGGAGATGAGATCCGAGCAGTACTTC
CDR3 protein: CASSPEREMRSEQYF

D gene: NA
J gene: TRBJ2-7
CDR3 length: 14
V gene: TRBV3-1/TRBV3-2
clone size: NA
CDR3 DNA: TGTGCCAGCAGCCCCTTCAGCGGGTCCTACGAGCAGTACTTC
CDR3 protein: CASSPFSGSYEQYF

D gene: NA
J gene: TRBJ1-4
CDR3 length: 16
V gene: TRBV9
clone size: NA
CDR3 DNA: TGTGCCAGCAGTGGACAGAACTTTGCAACTAATGAAAAACTGTTTTTT
CDR3 protein: CASSGQNFATNEKLFF

D gene: NA
J gene: TRBJ2-7
CDR3 length: 14
V gene: TRBV5-1
clone size: NA
CDR3 DNA: TGCGCCAGCAGCTTCCCCGGGAGCTCCTACGAGCAGTACTTC
CDR3 protein: CASSFPGSSYEQYF

D gene: TRBD1
J gene: TRBJ1-5
CDR3 length: 16
V gene: TRBV28
clone size: NA
CDR3 DNA: TGTGCCAGCAGCCGACACTATCAGGGGGCGGGACAGCCCCAGCATTTT
CDR3 protein: CASSRHYQGAGQPQHF

D gene: TRBD1
J gene: TRBJ1-1
CDR3 length: 13
V gene: TRBV11-2
clone size: NA
CDR3 DNA: TGTGCCAGCAGCGTGACCGGGACAGGTGAAGCTTTCTTT
CDR3 protein: CASSVTGTGEAFF

D gene: NA
J gene: TRBJ1-5
CDR3 length: 14
V gene: TRBV10-2
clone size: NA
CDR3 DNA: TGCGCCAGCAGACTCGGAGGAAGCAATCAGCCCCAGCATTTT
CDR3 protein: CASRLGGSNQPQHF

D gene: NA
J gene: TRBJ1-1
CDR3 length: 14
V gene: TRBV25-1
clone size: NA
CDR3 DNA: TGTGCCAGCAGTGAATGGCCAGTTAACACTGAAGCTTTCTTT
CDR3 protein: CASSEWPVNTEAFF

D gene: NA
J gene: TRBJ1-5
CDR3 length: 13
V gene: TRBV2
clone size: NA
CDR3 DNA: TGTGCCAGCAGACCTCAGGGGCGGCAGCCCCAGCATTTT
CDR3 protein: CASRPQGRQPQHF

D gene: TRBD2
J gene: TRBJ2-1
CDR3 length: 16
V gene: TRBV27
clone size: NA
CDR3 DNA: TGTGCCAGCAGTCCCGCCGGGACTAGCTCCTACAATGAGCAGTTCTTC
CDR3 protein: CASSPAGTSSYNEQFF

D gene: NA
J gene: TRBJ2-7
CDR3 length: 14
V gene: TRBV27
clone size: NA
CDR3 DNA: TGTGCCAGCAGTCCCTACGGTTTCGTCTACGAGCAGTACTTC
CDR3 protein: CASSPYGFVYEQYF

D gene: TRBD2
J gene: TRBJ2-7
CDR3 length: 17
V gene: TRBV7-2
clone size: NA
CDR3 DNA: TGTGCCAGCAGCCCGCCCCTAGGGACTAGCGGGAGCTACGAGCAGTACTTC
CDR3 protein: CASSPPLGTSGSYEQYF

D gene: TRBD1
J gene: TRBJ2-7
CDR3 length: 15
V gene: TRBV6-5
clone size: NA
CDR3 DNA: TGTGCCAGCATTTCCAGGGGGAAAGGTCGATACGAGCAGTACTTC
CDR3 protein: CASISRGKGRYEQYF

D gene: TRBD2
J gene: TRBJ2-7
CDR3 length: 17
V gene: TRBV28
clone size: once
CDR3 DNA: TGTGCCAGCACTACTCCTGGCGGGGGGGGTCTCCCCTACGAGCAGTACTTC
CDR3 protein: CASTTPGGGGLPYEQYF

D gene: TRBD1
J gene: TRBJ1-1
CDR3 length: 13
V gene: TRBV6-5
clone size: NA
CDR3 DNA: TGTGCCAGCAGTCAACAGGGGTACACTGAAGCTTTCTTT
CDR3 protein: CASSQQGYTEAFF

D gene: TRBD1
J gene: TRBJ1-5
CDR3 length: 15
V gene: TRBV10-3
clone size: NA
CDR3 DNA: TGTGCCATCAGATCCGGGACAGGGAACAATCAGCCCCAGCATTTT
CDR3 protein: CAIRSGTGNNQPQHF

D gene: NA
J gene: TRBJ1-1
CDR3 length: 15
V gene: TRBV5-1
clone size: few
CDR3 DNA: TGCGCCAGCAGCTTGTCGGACAACCCGAACACTGAAGCTTTCTTT
CDR3 protein: CASSLSDNPNTEAFF

D gene: TRBD2
J gene: TRBJ2-1
CDR3 length: 15
V gene: TRBV7-3
clone size: NA
CDR3 DNA: TGTGCCAGCAGCTTAGGAGTAGCGGGAACGAATGAGCAGTTCTTC
CDR3 protein: CASSLGVAGTNEQFF

D gene: NA
J gene: TRBJ2-1
CDR3 length: 14
V gene: TRBV2
clone size: NA
CDR3 DNA: TGTGCCAGCATACCGGCAGGGTGGTACAATGAGCAGTTCTTC
CDR3 protein: CASIPAGWYNEQFF

D gene: NA
J gene: TRBJ1-4
CDR3 length: 14
V gene: TRBV6-5
clone size: once
CDR3 DNA: TGTGCCAGCAGTTACTTCGGAGTTGGTGAAAAACTGTTTTTT
CDR3 protein: CASSYFGVGEKLFF

D gene: NA
J gene: TRBJ1-5
CDR3 length: 14
V gene: TRBV6-1
clone size: NA
CDR3 DNA: TGTGCCAGCAGTGAAGTGCAGGGTCAAGGGGCCCAGCATTTT
CDR3 protein: CASSEVQGQGAQHF

D gene: TRBD1
J gene: TRBJ2-6
CDR3 length: 16
V gene: TRBV19
clone size: NA
CDR3 DNA: TGTGCCAGTACCCGGGACAGGGCGGGTGGGGCCAACGTCCTGACTTTC
CDR3 protein: CASTRDRAGGANVLTF

D gene: NA
J gene: TRBJ1-4
CDR3 length: 15
V gene: TRBV11-2
clone size: NA
CDR3 DNA: TGTGCCAGCAGCTTAGTTCAGGACTGGCATTCAAAACTGTTTTTT
CDR3 protein: CASSLVQDWHSKLFF

D gene: NA
J gene: TRBJ1-6
CDR3 length: 15
V gene: TRBV19
clone size: NA
CDR3 DNA: TGTGCCAGTAGTCGAGGGGACTCGGCGGCTTCACCCCTCCACTTT
CDR3 protein: CASSRGDSAASPLHF

D gene: NA
J gene: TRBJ1-4
CDR3 length: 12
V gene: TRBV30
clone size: NA
CDR3 DNA: TGTGCCTGGAGTAACCCCGATCGGGGACTGTTTTTT
CDR3 protein: CAWSNPDRGLFF

D gene: TRBD1
J gene: TRBJ2-1
CDR3 length: 15
V gene: TRBV18
clone size: NA
CDR3 DNA: TGTGCCAGCTCCGACGGGACAGGGCCTTACAATGAGCAGTTCTTC
CDR3 protein: CASSDGTGPYNEQFF

D gene: TRBD1
J gene: TRBJ1-3
CDR3 length: 17
V gene: TRBV6-1
clone size: NA
CDR3 DNA: TGTGCCAGCAGTGAAGGGGTATTGAGGGGGCAAAGAAACACCATATATTTT
CDR3 protein: CASSEGVLRGQRNTIYF

D gene: NA
J gene: TRBJ1-1
CDR3 length: 16
V gene: TRBV5-6
clone size: NA
CDR3 DNA: TGTGCCAGCAGCTTGCCGCGTGGACAGAGGAACACTGAAGCTTTCTTT
CDR3 protein: CASSLPRGQRNTEAFF

D gene: NA
J gene: TRBJ1-2
CDR3 length: 12
V gene: TRBV21-1
clone size: NA
CDR3 DNA: TGTGCCAGCAGCAAAGGCGGGGATGGCTACACCTTC
CDR3 protein: CASSKGGDGYTF

D gene: TRBD1
J gene: TRBJ2-1
CDR3 length: 15
V gene: TRBV9
clone size: NA
CDR3 DNA: TGTGCCAGCAGCGTAGGACAGGGGCTTTACAATGAGCAGTTCTTC
CDR3 protein: CASSVGQGLYNEQFF

D gene: TRBD2
J gene: TRBJ2-3
CDR3 length: 16
V gene: TRBV28
clone size: NA
CDR3 DNA: TGTGCCAGCAGTTTGGTTCGACTAGCCGGCACAGATACGCAGTATTTT
CDR3 protein: CASSLVRLAGTDTQYF

D gene: TRBD1
J gene: TRBJ1-5
CDR3 length: 15
V gene: TRBV28
clone size: NA
CDR3 DNA: TGTGCCACTCGAGGGGGCTCGGCGGGTAATCAGCCCCAGCATTTT
CDR3 protein: CATRGGSAGNQPQHF

D gene: NA
J gene: TRBJ1-5
CDR3 length: 15
V gene: TRBV19
clone size: NA
CDR3 DNA: TGTGCCAGTAGTATTGCCCTAAGAAGCAATCAGCCCCAGCATTTT
CDR3 protein: CASSIALRSNQPQHF

D gene: TRBD1
J gene: TRBJ1-5
CDR3 length: 15
V gene: TRBV28
clone size: NA
CDR3 DNA: TGTGCCAGCAGTTTATCCCAGGGGGCAATACAGCCCCAGCATTTT
CDR3 protein: CASSLSQGAIQPQHF

D gene: NA
J gene: TRBJ2-7
CDR3 length: 14
V gene: TRBV7-9
clone size: NA
CDR3 DNA: TGTGCCAGCAGCTTAGCGGGACAAGCCTACGAGCAGTACTTC
CDR3 protein: CASSLAGQAYEQYF

D gene: TRBD2
J gene: TRBJ2-2
CDR3 length: 18
V gene: TRBV12-5
clone size: once
CDR3 DNA: TGTGCTAGTGGTTTGTTAAGGGGCCTAGCGGGAGCCACCGGGGAGCTGTTTTTT
CDR3 protein: CASGLLRGLAGATGELFF

D gene: NA
J gene: TRBJ2-2
CDR3 length: 14
V gene: TRBV10-1
clone size: NA
CDR3 DNA: TGCGCCAGCAGTGAGCAGGGATTTACCGGGGAGCTGTTTTTT
CDR3 protein: CASSEQGFTGELFF

D gene: NA
J gene: TRBJ2-7
CDR3 length: 16
V gene: TRBV5-5
clone size: NA
CDR3 DNA: TGTGCCAGCAGCGAGCTTCATGGAGGGCCCTCCTACGAGCAGTACTTC
CDR3 protein: CASSELHGGPSYEQYF

D gene: TRBD2
J gene: TRBJ2-3
CDR3 length: 16
V gene: TRBV18
clone size: few
CDR3 DNA: TGTGCCAGCTCACCCGGGACTAGCGTAAGCACAGATACGCAGTATTTT
CDR3 protein: CASSPGTSVSTDTQYF

D gene: NA
J gene: TRBJ1-6
CDR3 length: 15
V gene: TRBV9
clone size: NA
CDR3 DNA: TGTGCCAGCAGCGCTCTGGGCAGTAGGGGATCACCCCTCCACTTT
CDR3 protein: CASSALGSRGSPLHF

D gene: TRBD1
J gene: TRBJ1-2
CDR3 length: 12
V gene: TRBV11-2
clone size: NA
CDR3 DNA: TGTGCCAGCAGCTGGGCAGGGGGAGGCTACACCTTC
CDR3 protein: CASSWAGGGYTF

D gene: TRBD1
J gene: TRBJ1-1
CDR3 length: 12
V gene: TRBV29-1
clone size: NA
CDR3 DNA: TGCAGCGTCGCAGGGGGTTGGACTGAAGCTTTCTTT
CDR3 protein: CSVAGGWTEAFF